This entry lists 17 T cell receptor beta chains sequenced from one sample in a study of T cell changes during pregnancy in multiple sclerosis. Clones were sequenced by immunoSEQ multiplex PCR, and TCRdb holds only the in-frame ones, with some missing. This sample has roughly 89,000 clones, with approximately 94% found just once. The material sequenced was peripheral blood, taken in the third trimester of pregnancy. The source is a female donor with multiple sclerosis, enrolled in a pregnancy study.

This CDR3 is CASSLGGLEYNEQFF. In DNA, the CDR3 is TGTGCCAGCAGCTTGGGAGGACTGGAATACAATGAGCAGTTCTTC. The chain uses TRBV7-9 and TRBJ2-1, with D perhaps matching TRBD2 (6 bases). The germline CDR1 and CDR2 sequences are SEHNR and FQNEAQ (reference sequence). V was clipped by 3 bases and J by 4 bases, with 13 bases between them. The CDR3 is made up of 15 amino acids.

The rearrangement uses TRBV7-9 and TRBJ2-1; 8 bases align to TRBD1. V gave up 5 bases and J gave up 5 bases; unmatched junction bases: 20. Germline V gives CDR1 SEHNR, CDR2 FQNEAQ (reference sequence). CDR3 length equals 19 residues. The CDR3 here is CASSLSRGLGQGRNNEQFF. For the CDR3, the DNA is TGTGCCAGCAGCCTATCACGTGGTCTAGGACAGGGTAGAAACAATGAGCAGTTCTTC.

The J gene is TRBJ2-1, the V gene TRBV11-2, with D possibly matching TRBD2 (5 bases). The CDR3 spans 15 residues. Germline CDR1 SGHAT, CDR2 FQNNGV. Deletions cut 4 bases from V and 5 bases from J, with 15 bases between. As DNA, the CDR3 is TGTGCCAGCAGCTATTCACCCCCGGGAAACAATGAGCAGTTCTTC. Protein sequence: CASSYSPPGNNEQFF. Drawing the rest from reference TRBV11-2 and TRBJ2-1, the complete variable domain is EAGVAQSPRYKIIEKRQSVAFWCNPISGHATLYWYQQILGQGPKLLIQFQNNGVVDDSQLPKDRFSAERLKGVDSTLKIQPAKLEDSAVYLCASSYSPPGNNEQFFGPGTRLTVL.

This chain uses TRBV4-1 with TRBJ2-5, with a weak D call TRBD1 (6 bases). V dropped 0 bases and J dropped 5 bases, with 13 bases sitting between them. Germline V gene data show CDR1 as MGHRA and CDR2 as YSYEKL. The CDR3 covers 15 residues. The CDR3 is CASSQDITGWETQYF. DNA of the CDR3: TGCGCCAGCAGCCAAGACATCACAGGGTGGGAGACCCAGTACTTC.

The chain links TRBV7-2 to TRBJ2-1; possibly TRBD1 for D (6 bases). V lost 1 base and J lost 10, with 11 bases in between. CDR3 length equals 13 residues. Looked up from germline, CDR1 is SGHTA and CDR2 is FQGNSA. The CDR3 protein is CASSLVQGREQFF. CDR3 nucleotides: TGTGCCAGCAGCTTAGTTCAGGGGAGAGAGCAGTTCTTC.

The sample holds one count of this clone. The gene calls are TRBV7-2 and TRBJ2-1; D uncertain. Germline V gene sequence: CDR1 SGHTA, CDR2 FQGNSA. V gave up 2 bases and J gave up 4 bases, with 12 bases separating them. CDR3 length: 15 residues. The CDR3 region is CASSLNSIRYNEQFF. CDR3 in DNA: TGTGCCAGCAGCTTAAACAGTATCCGATACAATGAGCAGTTCTTC. Using reference TRBV7-2 and TRBJ2-1 for the parts outside the CDR3, the full variable domain is GAGVSQSPSNKVTEKGKDVELRCDPISGHTALYWYRQSLGQGLEFLIYFQGNSAPDKSGLPSDRFSAERTGGSVSTLTIQRTQQEDSAVYLCASSLNSIRYNEQFFGPGTRLTVL.

V gene TRBV18 combines with J gene TRBJ2-7, with 12 bases identical to TRBD1. This CDR3 has 20 residues. With V trimmed by 1 base and J by 1 base, 14 bases remained unmatched. Germline V gene data show CDR1 as KGHSH and CDR2 as LQKENI. CDR3 region: CASSPLGQGAQGAVSYEQYF. The CDR3, as DNA: TGTGCCAGCTCACCACTGGGACAGGGGGCGCAGGGCGCGGTATCCTACGAGCAGTACTTC.

The rearrangement joins TRBV5-1 to TRBJ2-3; 8 nucleotides align to TRBD2. V was pared by 0 bases and J by 2 bases, with 5 bases of the junction left unmatched. Germline CDR1 and CDR2: SGHRS and YFSETQ. The CDR3 covers 16 residues. The CDR3 region is CASSLVAGGTTDTQYF. CDR3 coding DNA: TGCGCCAGCAGCTTGGTGGCGGGAGGAACCACAGATACGCAGTATTTT.

This chain connects TRBV7-2 to TRBJ2-2, with 7 bases fitting TRBD2. J gave up 3 bases and V 3 bases, and 4 bases lay outside the gene matches. CDR1 and CDR2 (germline): SGHTA, FQGNSA. The CDR3 is 15 residues long. This CDR3 reads CASSFQRGDTGELFF. CDR3 DNA sequence: TGTGCCAGCAGCTTTCAGCGGGGAGACACCGGGGAGCTGTTTTTT.

The chain has TRBV15 and TRBJ2-5; tentative D call: TRBD1 (5 bases). This CDR3 has 16 amino acids. Germline V gene data show CDR1 as LNHNV and CDR2 as YYDKDF (reference sequence). The ends were cut back, 1 base at V and 6 bases at J, with 18 bases in the middle. The CDR3: CATSRGVAQGEKTQYF. For the CDR3, the DNA is TGTGCCACCAGCAGAGGGGTCGCTCAGGGCGAGAAGACCCAGTACTTC.

This clone was counted between two and nine times. This sequence joins TRBV5-6 and TRBJ2-7, with 10 bases fitting TRBD1. The germline gives CDR1 SGHDT, CDR2 YYEEEE. With V trimmed by 4 bases and J by 6 bases, 4 bases remained unmatched. This CDR3 has 13 residues. This chain's CDR3 is CASSTGTGVEQYF. The DNA for the CDR3 is TGTGCCAGCAGCACGGGGACAGGGGTCGAGCAGTACTTC.

The V gene is TRBV18, the J gene TRBJ2-7; D perhaps matches TRBD1 (5 bases). Germline assignment: CDR1 KGHSH and CDR2 LQKENI. The V gene lost 3 bases and the J gene lost 4 bases, with 13 bases spanning the gap. This CDR3 has 14 residues. The CDR3 reads CASSPSHDRYEQYF. DNA of the CDR3: TGTGCCAGCTCACCTTCCCACGACAGATACGAGCAGTACTTC.

This clone has more than one count but fewer than ten. This chain joins TRBV28 and TRBJ1-2; a possible D gene is TRBD1 (6 bases). The CDR3 loop spans 13 amino acids. Germline V gene sequence: CDR1 MDHEN, CDR2 SYDVKM. V shed 7 bases and J shed 7 bases, with 16 bases lying between them. CDR3 nucleotides: TGTGCCAGCACCATGGGGGGGGGCCTTGGCTACACCTTC. It is translated as CASTMGGGLGYTF.

The gene calls are TRBV27 and TRBJ2-3; 9 positions match TRBD2. Germline-derived CDR1 and CDR2 are MNHEY and SMNVEV (reference sequence). The J segment lost 4 bases and the V segment lost 6 bases, leaving 2 bases of the junction unmatched. This CDR3 is 13 amino acids long. The CDR3 spells CASRLAGSDTQYF. The CDR3 nucleotides are TGTGCCAGCAGACTAGCGGGCTCAGATACGCAGTATTTT.

This clone appeared a few times. This chain joins TRBV6-6 and TRBJ2-5, with TRBD1 matching over 7 bases. With 8 bases clipped from V and 1 base from J, the junction kept 4 bases outside the gene matches. Per germline, CDR1 MNHNY and CDR2 SVGAGI (reference sequence). The CDR3 contains 13 residues. The CDR3 protein is CASGRGSQETQYF. CDR3 DNA sequence: TGTGCCAGCGGCAGGGGGAGCCAAGAGACCCAGTACTTC.

This chain joins TRBV6-1 and TRBJ1-1; the match to TRBD1 covers 7 bases. Germline V CDR1 and CDR2: MNHNS, SASEGT. This CDR3 region has 14 residues. The V gene end was trimmed by 5 bases and the J gene end by 4 bases; junction bases not matched to a gene: 7. This chain's CDR3 is CASSQTGWSTEAFF. CDR3 in DNA: TGTGCCAGCAGTCAGACAGGGTGGAGCACTGAAGCTTTCTTT.

The chain employs TRBV19 and TRBJ1-1; 7 nucleotides match TRBD1. The CDR3 loop spans 13 amino acids. The junction had 8 bases not matched to a gene; V was cut back by 6 bases and J by 7 bases. Germline V gene lookup returns CDR1 LNHDA and CDR2 SQIVND (reference sequence). CDR3 sequence reads: CASRTGNLLEAFF. The CDR3 coding sequence is TGTGCCAGTAGGACAGGGAATCTCCTTGAAGCTTTCTTT.